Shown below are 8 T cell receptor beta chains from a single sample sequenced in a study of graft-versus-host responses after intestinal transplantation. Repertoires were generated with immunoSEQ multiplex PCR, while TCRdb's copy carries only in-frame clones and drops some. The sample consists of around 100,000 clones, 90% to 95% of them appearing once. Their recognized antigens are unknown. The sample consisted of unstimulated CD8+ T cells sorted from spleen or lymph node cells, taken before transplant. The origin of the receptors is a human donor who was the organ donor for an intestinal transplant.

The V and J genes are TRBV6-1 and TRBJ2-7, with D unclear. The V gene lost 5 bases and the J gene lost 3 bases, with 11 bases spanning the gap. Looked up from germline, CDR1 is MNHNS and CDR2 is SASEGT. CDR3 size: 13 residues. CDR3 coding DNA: TGTGCCAGCAGTACTACCGGTAACTACGAGCAGTACTTC. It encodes CASSTTGNYEQYF.

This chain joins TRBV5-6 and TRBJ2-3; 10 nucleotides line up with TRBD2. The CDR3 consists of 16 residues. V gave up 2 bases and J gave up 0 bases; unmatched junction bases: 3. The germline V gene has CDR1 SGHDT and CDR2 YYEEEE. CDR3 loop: CASSFPTSGSTDTQYF. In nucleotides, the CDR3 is TGTGCCAGCAGCTTCCCGACTAGCGGGAGCACAGATACGCAGTATTTT.

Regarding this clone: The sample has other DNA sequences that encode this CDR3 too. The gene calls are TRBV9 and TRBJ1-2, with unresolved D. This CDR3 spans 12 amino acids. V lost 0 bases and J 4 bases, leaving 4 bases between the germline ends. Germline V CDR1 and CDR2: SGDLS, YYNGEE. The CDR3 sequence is CASSVGSYGYTF. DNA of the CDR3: TGTGCCAGCAGCGTAGGGAGCTATGGCTACACCTTC.

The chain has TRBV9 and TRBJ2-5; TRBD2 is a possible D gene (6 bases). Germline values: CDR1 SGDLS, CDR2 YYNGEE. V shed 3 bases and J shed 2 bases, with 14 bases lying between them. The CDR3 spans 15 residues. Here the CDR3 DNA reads TGTGCCAGCAGCGGGACACAGGCGGGGCAAGAGACCCAGTACTTC. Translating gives CASSGTQAGQETQYF.

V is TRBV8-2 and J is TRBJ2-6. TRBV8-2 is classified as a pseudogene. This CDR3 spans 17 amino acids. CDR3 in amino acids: CGTRYKITQSRANVLTF. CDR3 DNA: TGTGGCACCCGCTATAAGATAACACAAAGTCGGGCCAACGTCCTGACTTTC.

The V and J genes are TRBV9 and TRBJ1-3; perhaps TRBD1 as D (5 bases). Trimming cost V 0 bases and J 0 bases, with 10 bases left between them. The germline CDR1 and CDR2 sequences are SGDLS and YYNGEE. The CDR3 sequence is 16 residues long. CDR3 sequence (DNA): TGTGCCAGCAGCGTAGCCCGGGACCACTCTGGAAACACCATATATTTT. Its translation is CASSVARDHSGNTIYF.

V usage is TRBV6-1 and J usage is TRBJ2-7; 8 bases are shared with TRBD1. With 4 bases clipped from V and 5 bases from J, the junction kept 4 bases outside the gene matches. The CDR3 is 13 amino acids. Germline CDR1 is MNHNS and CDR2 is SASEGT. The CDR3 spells CASSVDRGHEQYF. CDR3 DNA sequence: TGTGCCAGCAGTGTCGACAGGGGCCACGAGCAGTACTTC.

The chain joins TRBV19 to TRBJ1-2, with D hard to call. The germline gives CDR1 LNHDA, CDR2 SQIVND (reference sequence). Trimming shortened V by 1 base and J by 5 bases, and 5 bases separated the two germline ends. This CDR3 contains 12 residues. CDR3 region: CASSIAAYGYTF. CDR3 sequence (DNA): TGTGCCAGTAGTATAGCTGCGTATGGCTACACCTTC.